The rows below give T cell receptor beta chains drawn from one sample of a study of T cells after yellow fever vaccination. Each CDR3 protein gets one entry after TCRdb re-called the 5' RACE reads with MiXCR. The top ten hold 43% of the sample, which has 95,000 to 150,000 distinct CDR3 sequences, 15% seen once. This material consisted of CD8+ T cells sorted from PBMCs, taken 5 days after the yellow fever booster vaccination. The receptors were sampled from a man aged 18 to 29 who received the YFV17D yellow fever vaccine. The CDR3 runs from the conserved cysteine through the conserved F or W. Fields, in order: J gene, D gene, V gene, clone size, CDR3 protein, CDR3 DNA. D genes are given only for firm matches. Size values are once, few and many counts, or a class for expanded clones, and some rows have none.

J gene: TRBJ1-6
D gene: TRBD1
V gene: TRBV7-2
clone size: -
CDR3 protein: CASSDTGVSPLHF
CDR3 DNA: TGTGCCAGCAGTGATACAGGGGTCTCACCCCTCCACTTT

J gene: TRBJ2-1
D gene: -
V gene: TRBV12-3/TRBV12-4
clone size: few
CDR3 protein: CASSLVVSAEQFF
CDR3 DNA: TGTGCCAGCAGTTTGGTGGTTTCGGCTGAGCAGTTCTTC

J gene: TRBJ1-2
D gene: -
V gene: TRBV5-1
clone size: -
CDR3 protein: CASSPNGVSFNYGYTF
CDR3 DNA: TGCGCCAGCAGCCCCAATGGCGTCTCCTTTAACTATGGCTACACCTTC

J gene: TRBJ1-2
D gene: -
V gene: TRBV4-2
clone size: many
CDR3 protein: CASSQENADGGYTF
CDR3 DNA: TGTGCCAGCAGCCAAGAGAACGCGGACGGTGGCTACACCTTC

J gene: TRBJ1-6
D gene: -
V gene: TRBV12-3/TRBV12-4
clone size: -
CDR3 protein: CASSYGGRNSPLHF
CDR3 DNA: TGTGCCAGCAGTTATGGAGGGCGGAATTCACCCCTCCACTTT

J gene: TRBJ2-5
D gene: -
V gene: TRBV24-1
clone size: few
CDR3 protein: CATSEAYGRETQYF
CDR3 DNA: TGTGCCACCAGTGAGGCCTATGGTAGGGAGACCCAGTACTTC

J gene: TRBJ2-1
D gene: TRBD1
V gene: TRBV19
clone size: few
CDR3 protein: CASGRQGTEQFF
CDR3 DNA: TGTGCCAGCGGAAGACAGGGTACAGAGCAGTTCTTC

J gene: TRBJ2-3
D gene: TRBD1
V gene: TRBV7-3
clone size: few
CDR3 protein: CASSGTGGHTDTQYF
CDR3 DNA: TGTGCCAGCAGCGGGACAGGGGGTCACACAGATACGCAGTATTTT

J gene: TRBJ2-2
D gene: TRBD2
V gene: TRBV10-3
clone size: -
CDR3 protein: CAASTSENTGELFF
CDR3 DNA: TGTGCCGCTTCGACTAGCGAGAACACCGGGGAGCTGTTTTTT

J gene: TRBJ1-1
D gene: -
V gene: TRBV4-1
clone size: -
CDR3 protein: CASSPGRMGNTEAFF
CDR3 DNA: TGCGCCAGCAGCCCCGGACGCATGGGGAACACTGAAGCTTTCTTT

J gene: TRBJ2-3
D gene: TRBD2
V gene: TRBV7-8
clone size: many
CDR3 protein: CASSPGLANTDTQYF
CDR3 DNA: TGTGCCAGCAGCCCCGGACTAGCTAACACAGATACGCAGTATTTT

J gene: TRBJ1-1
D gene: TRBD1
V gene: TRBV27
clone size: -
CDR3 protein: CASSSGQGVAEAFF
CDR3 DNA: TGTGCCAGCAGTTCGGGACAGGGGGTCGCTGAAGCTTTCTTT

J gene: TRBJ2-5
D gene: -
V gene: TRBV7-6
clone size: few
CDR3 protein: CASSLGQGGLQETQYF
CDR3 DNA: TGTGCCAGCAGCTTAGGACAGGGAGGCCTCCAAGAGACCCAGTACTTC

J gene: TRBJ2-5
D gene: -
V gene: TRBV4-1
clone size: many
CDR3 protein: CASSSPLGPETQYF
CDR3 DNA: TGCGCCAGCAGCTCTCCCCTAGGGCCAGAGACCCAGTACTTC

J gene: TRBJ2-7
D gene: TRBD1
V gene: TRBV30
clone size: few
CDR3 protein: CAWSVGTGVEQYF
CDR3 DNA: TGTGCCTGGAGTGTAGGGACAGGGGTGGAGCAGTACTTC

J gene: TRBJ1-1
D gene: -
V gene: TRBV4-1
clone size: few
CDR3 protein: CASSPTGMNTEAFF
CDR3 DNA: TGCGCCAGCAGCCCAACAGGGATGAACACTGAAGCTTTCTTT

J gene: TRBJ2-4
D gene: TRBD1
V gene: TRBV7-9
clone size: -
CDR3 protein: CASSDRTGLPFVKNIQYF
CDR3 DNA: TGTGCCAGCAGCGATAGGACAGGACTTCCTTTTGTCAAAAACATTCAGTACTTC

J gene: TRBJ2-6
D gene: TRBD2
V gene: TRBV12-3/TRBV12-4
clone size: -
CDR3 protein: CASREMTSGEAGANVLTF
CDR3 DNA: TGTGCCAGCAGGGAAATGACTAGCGGGGAGGCTGGGGCCAACGTCCTGACTTTC

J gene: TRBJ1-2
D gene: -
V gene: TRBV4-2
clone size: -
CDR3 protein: CASSQDHEGGYTF
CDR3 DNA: TGTGCCAGCAGCCAAGATCACGAGGGTGGCTACACCTTC

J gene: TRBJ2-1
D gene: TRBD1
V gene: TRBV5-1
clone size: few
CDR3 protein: CASSQGTGSSYNEQFF
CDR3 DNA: TGCGCCAGCAGCCAGGGGACAGGGAGCTCCTACAATGAGCAGTTCTTC

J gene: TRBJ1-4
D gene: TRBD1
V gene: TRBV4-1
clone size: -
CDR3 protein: CASSSGTANEKLFF
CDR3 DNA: TGCGCCAGCAGCTCCGGGACAGCTAATGAAAAACTGTTTTTT

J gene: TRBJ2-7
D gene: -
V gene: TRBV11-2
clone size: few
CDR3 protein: CASSLAVSSSYEQYF
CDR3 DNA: TGTGCCAGCAGCTTAGCCGTCAGCAGCTCCTACGAGCAGTACTTC

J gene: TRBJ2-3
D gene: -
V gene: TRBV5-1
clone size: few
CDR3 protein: CASRDGTDTQYF
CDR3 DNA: TGCGCCAGTAGAGATGGCACAGATACGCAGTATTTT

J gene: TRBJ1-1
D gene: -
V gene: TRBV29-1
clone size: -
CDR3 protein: CSVSPGYTEAFF
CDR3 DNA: TGCAGCGTATCCCCCGGATACACTGAAGCTTTCTTT

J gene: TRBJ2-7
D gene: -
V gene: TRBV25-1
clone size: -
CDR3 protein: CASSVRESFLDEQYF
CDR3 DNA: TGTGCCAGCAGTGTCCGGGAGTCTTTCCTCGACGAGCAGTACTTC

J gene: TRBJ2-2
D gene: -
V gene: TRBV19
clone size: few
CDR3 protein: CASLTNTGELFF
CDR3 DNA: TGTGCCAGCCTGACGAACACCGGGGAGCTGTTTTTT

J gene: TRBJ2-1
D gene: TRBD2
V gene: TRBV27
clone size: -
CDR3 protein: CASSLWVAGGIYNEQFF
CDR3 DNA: TGTGCCAGCAGTTTATGGGTAGCGGGGGGGATCTACAATGAGCAGTTCTTC

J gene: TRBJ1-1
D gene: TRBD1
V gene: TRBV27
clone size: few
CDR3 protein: CASSDEQGKAFF
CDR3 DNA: TGTGCCAGCAGCGACGAACAGGGGAAAGCTTTCTTT

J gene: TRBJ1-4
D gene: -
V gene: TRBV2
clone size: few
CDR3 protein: CASSGLGQGEKLFF
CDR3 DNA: TGTGCCAGCAGTGGGCTGGGGCAGGGTGAAAAACTGTTTTTT

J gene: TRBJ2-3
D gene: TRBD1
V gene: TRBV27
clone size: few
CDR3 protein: CASSPRQGDGTQYF
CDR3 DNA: TGTGCCAGCAGCCCACGACAGGGCGATGGTACGCAGTATTTT

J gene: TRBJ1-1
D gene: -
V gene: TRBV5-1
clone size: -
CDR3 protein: CASGPRVGNTEAFF
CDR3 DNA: TGCGCCAGCGGACCCAGGGTTGGGAACACTGAAGCTTTCTTT

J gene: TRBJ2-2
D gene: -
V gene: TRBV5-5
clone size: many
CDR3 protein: CASSFRDPGRTNTGELFF
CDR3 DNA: TGTGCCAGCAGCTTCAGAGACCCAGGGAGGACGAACACCGGGGAGCTGTTTTTT

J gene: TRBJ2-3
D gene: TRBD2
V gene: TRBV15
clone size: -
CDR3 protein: CATSRELAGGTDTQYF
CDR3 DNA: TGTGCCACCAGCAGAGAACTAGCGGGGGGCACAGATACGCAGTATTTT

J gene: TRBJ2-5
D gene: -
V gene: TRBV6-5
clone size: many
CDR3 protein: CASTRGEQETQYF
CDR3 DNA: TGTGCCAGCACCCGAGGGGAGCAAGAGACCCAGTACTTC

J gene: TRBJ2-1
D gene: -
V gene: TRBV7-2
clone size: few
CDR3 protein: CASLQDGRF
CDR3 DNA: TGTGCCAGTCTACAAGATGGGCGCTTT

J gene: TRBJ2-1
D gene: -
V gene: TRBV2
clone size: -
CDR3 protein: CASMASQQHNEQFF
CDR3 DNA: TGTGCCAGCATGGCCTCACAACAACACAATGAGCAGTTCTTC

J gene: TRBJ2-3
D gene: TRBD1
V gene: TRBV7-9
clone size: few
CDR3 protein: CASRQGTTDTQYF
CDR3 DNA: TGTGCCAGCAGACAGGGGACCACAGATACGCAGTATTTT

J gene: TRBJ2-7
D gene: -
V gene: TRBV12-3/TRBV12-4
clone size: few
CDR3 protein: CASSSPPYEQYF
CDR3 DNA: TGTGCCAGCAGTTCGCCACCCTACGAGCAGTACTTC

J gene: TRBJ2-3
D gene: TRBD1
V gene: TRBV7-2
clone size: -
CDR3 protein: CASSSPLGQGGGDTQYF
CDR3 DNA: TGTGCCAGCAGCTCACCCCTGGGACAGGGTGGAGGAGATACGCAGTATTTT

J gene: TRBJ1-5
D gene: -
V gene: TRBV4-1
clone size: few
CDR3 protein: CASSQVSGSGNQPQHF
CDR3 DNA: TGCGCCAGCAGCCAAGTAAGCGGAAGCGGCAATCAGCCCCAGCATTTT

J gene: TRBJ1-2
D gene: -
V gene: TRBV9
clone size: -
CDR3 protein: CASSPIGGSGYGYTF
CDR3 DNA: TGTGCCAGCAGCCCGATAGGTGGTTCAGGCTATGGCTACACCTTC

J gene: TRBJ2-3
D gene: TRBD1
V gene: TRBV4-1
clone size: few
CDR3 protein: CASSQGAGGSTDTQYF
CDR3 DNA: TGCGCCAGCAGCCAAGGGGCAGGGGGCTCGACAGATACGCAGTATTTT

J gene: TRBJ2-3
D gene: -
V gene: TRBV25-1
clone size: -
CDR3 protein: CASSVGHGDTQYF
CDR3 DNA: TGTGCCAGCAGTGTGGGCCATGGAGATACGCAGTATTTT

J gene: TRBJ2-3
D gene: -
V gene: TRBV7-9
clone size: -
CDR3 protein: CASSTSRGGSDTQYF
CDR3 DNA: TGTGCCAGCAGCACAAGTAGGGGGGGCTCGGATACGCAGTATTTT

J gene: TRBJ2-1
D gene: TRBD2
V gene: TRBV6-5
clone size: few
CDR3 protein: CASSSVLLAGWGEQFF
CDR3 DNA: TGTGCCAGCAGCTCCGTTTTACTAGCGGGGTGGGGTGAGCAGTTCTTC

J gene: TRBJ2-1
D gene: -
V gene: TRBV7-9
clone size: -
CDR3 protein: CASSPGRDTSYNEQFF
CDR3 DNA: TGTGCCAGCAGCCCCGGCCGGGACACCTCCTACAATGAGCAGTTCTTC

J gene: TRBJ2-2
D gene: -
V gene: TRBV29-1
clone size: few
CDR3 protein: CSVKWGYTGELFF
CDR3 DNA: TGCAGCGTTAAATGGGGTTACACCGGGGAGCTGTTTTTT

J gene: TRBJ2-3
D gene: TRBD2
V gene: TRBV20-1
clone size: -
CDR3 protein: CSAPVRLAGPTFTDTQYF
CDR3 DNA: TGCAGTGCTCCCGTTAGACTAGCGGGGCCCACGTTCACAGATACGCAGTATTTT

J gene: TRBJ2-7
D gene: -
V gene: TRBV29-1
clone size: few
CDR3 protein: CSVEVDTLQYF
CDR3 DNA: TGCAGCGTTGAAGTGGACACCCTGCAGTACTTC

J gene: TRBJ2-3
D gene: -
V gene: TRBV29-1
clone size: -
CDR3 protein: CSVGGSPRDLYTDTQYF
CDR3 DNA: TGCAGCGTGGGTGGGAGTCCCCGGGACTTATACACAGATACGCAGTATTTT

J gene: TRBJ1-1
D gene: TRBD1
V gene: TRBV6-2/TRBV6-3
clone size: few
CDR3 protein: CASSRPGGAREAFF
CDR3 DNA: TGTGCCAGCAGCCGCCCAGGGGGGGCGCGTGAAGCTTTCTTT

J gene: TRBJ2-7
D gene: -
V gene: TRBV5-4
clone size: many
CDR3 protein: CASSSEGDEQYF
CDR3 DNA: TGTGCCAGCAGCTCGGAAGGGGACGAGCAGTACTTC

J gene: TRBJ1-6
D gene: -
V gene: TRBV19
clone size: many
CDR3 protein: CASSLTENSPLHF
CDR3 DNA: TGTGCCAGTAGTCTCACGGAGAATTCACCCCTCCACTTT

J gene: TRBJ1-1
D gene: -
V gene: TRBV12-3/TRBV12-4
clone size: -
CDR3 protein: CASTLVRELGTEAFF
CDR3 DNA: TGTGCCAGCACCTTGGTCCGGGAATTGGGAACTGAAGCTTTCTTT

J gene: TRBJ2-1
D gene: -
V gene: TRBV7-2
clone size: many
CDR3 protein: CASSLALHRSSYNEQFF
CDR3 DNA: TGTGCCAGCAGCTTAGCCCTACACCGGAGCTCCTACAATGAGCAGTTCTTC

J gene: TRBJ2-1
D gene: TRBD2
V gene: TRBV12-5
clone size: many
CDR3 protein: CASGRGSMNEQFF
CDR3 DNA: TGTGCTAGTGGGCGGGGGTCTATGAATGAGCAGTTCTTC

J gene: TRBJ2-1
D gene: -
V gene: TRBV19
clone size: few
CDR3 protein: CASSIGPGGEQFF
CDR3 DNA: TGTGCCAGTAGTATAGGACCCGGGGGTGAGCAGTTCTTC

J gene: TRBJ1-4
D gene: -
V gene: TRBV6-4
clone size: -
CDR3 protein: CASVPLNEKLFF
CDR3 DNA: TGTGCCAGCGTCCCTCTTAATGAAAAACTGTTTTTT

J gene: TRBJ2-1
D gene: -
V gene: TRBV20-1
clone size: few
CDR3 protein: CSARDPTAGPGNEQFF
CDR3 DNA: TGCAGTGCTAGAGATCCCACGGCAGGGCCGGGCAATGAGCAGTTCTTC